Listed below are T cell receptor beta chains from one sample, sequenced in a study of PD-L1 blockade in urothelial cancer. Generated by immunoSEQ multiplex PCR, the TCRdb table keeps only in-frame clones and is missing some. The sample holds around 130,000 clones, 70% to 85% seen once. This material consisted of PBMCs, taken around atezolizumab (anti-PD-L1) treatment. The receptors derive from a man aged 50 or older with urothelial cancer. Each CDR3 is given with its conserved first and last residue. The order of the fields is V gene, D gene, J gene, clone size, CDR3 DNA, CDR3 protein. A D gene is named only where the DNA matches it firmly. Not all rows give a size; the values are once, few, many and, for expanded clones, a class.

v_gene: TRBV28
d_gene: NA
j_gene: TRBJ2-2
abundance: NA
CDR3nt: TGTGCCAGCAGTTCGAGCACCGGGGAGCTGTTTTTT
CDR3aa: CASSSSTGELFF

v_gene: TRBV5-1
d_gene: NA
j_gene: TRBJ2-7
abundance: few
CDR3nt: TGCGCCAGCAGTGAAGGGCGGACTACCTACGAGCAGTACTTC
CDR3aa: CASSEGRTTYEQYF

v_gene: TRBV5-1
d_gene: TRBD2
j_gene: TRBJ2-2
abundance: NA
CDR3nt: TGCGCCAGCGCCGCGGGGGGCGCTTCCGGGGAGCTGTTTTTT
CDR3aa: CASAAGGASGELFF

v_gene: TRBV7-9
d_gene: NA
j_gene: TRBJ2-7
abundance: NA
CDR3nt: TGTGCCAGCAGCTTAGGTTCCCTAACCTACGAGCAGTACTTC
CDR3aa: CASSLGSLTYEQYF

v_gene: TRBV15
d_gene: NA
j_gene: TRBJ1-2
abundance: NA
CDR3nt: TGTGCCACCAGCGGGGGGGACACCAGGATCTATGGCTACACCTTC
CDR3aa: CATSGGDTRIYGYTF

v_gene: TRBV5-1
d_gene: NA
j_gene: TRBJ1-2
abundance: NA
CDR3nt: TGCGCCAGCAGATTGGCCGTGTTTAACTATGGCTACACCTTC
CDR3aa: CASRLAVFNYGYTF

v_gene: TRBV10-3
d_gene: NA
j_gene: TRBJ2-1
abundance: NA
CDR3nt: TGTGCCATCGGTAGTAGCAAAGACTACAATGAGCAGTTCTTC
CDR3aa: CAIGSSKDYNEQFF

v_gene: TRBV2
d_gene: TRBD1
j_gene: TRBJ2-2
abundance: NA
CDR3nt: TGTGCCAGCAGCCGACAGGGGGGAAGCACCGGGGAGCTGTTTTTT
CDR3aa: CASSRQGGSTGELFF

v_gene: TRBV5-4
d_gene: NA
j_gene: TRBJ2-7
abundance: NA
CDR3nt: TGTGCCAGCAGTGGTTACAACTCCTACGAGCAGTACTTC
CDR3aa: CASSGYNSYEQYF

v_gene: TRBV30
d_gene: NA
j_gene: TRBJ1-4
abundance: NA
CDR3nt: TGTGCCTGGAGTGTGATGGGCCTTAATGAAAAACTGTTTTTT
CDR3aa: CAWSVMGLNEKLFF

v_gene: TRBV5-1
d_gene: TRBD2
j_gene: TRBJ2-3
abundance: NA
CDR3nt: TGCGCCAGCAGTTTGACTAGCTCAGATACGCAGTATTTT
CDR3aa: CASSLTSSDTQYF

v_gene: TRBV9
d_gene: NA
j_gene: TRBJ2-1
abundance: NA
CDR3nt: TGTGCCAGCAGCGTTACAGCCTACAATGAGCAGTTCTTC
CDR3aa: CASSVTAYNEQFF

v_gene: TRBV29-1
d_gene: NA
j_gene: TRBJ1-3
abundance: NA
CDR3nt: TGCAGCGTTCAGGCCCCCTCTGGAAACACCATATATTTT
CDR3aa: CSVQAPSGNTIYF

v_gene: TRBV6-5
d_gene: NA
j_gene: TRBJ1-2
abundance: NA
CDR3nt: TGTGCCAGCAGTTCCTCCGGAACAGGGCTCACCTATGGCTACACCTTC
CDR3aa: CASSSSGTGLTYGYTF

v_gene: TRBV2
d_gene: NA
j_gene: TRBJ2-3
abundance: NA
CDR3nt: TGTGCCGGCCAAACCGGGAGAACAGATACGCAGTATTTT
CDR3aa: CAGQTGRTDTQYF

v_gene: TRBV5-1
d_gene: TRBD1
j_gene: TRBJ2-1
abundance: NA
CDR3nt: TGCGCCAGCAGGTCACAGGGGATCTACAATGAGCAGTTCTTC
CDR3aa: CASRSQGIYNEQFF

v_gene: TRBV6-1
d_gene: NA
j_gene: TRBJ2-5
abundance: NA
CDR3nt: TGTGCCAGCAGTGAAGGTAGCGCAGAGACCCAGTACTTC
CDR3aa: CASSEGSAETQYF

v_gene: TRBV7-6
d_gene: TRBD1
j_gene: TRBJ2-3
abundance: NA
CDR3nt: TGTGCCAGCAGCTTAGGGAGCAGGGGGCGATCGAGGAGCACAGATACGCAGTATTTT
CDR3aa: CASSLGSRGRSRSTDTQYF

v_gene: TRBV28
d_gene: NA
j_gene: TRBJ1-4
abundance: NA
CDR3nt: TGTGCCAGCAGTGGGGGGGGGATTAATGAAAAACTGTTTTTT
CDR3aa: CASSGGGINEKLFF

v_gene: TRBV5-1
d_gene: TRBD1
j_gene: TRBJ1-2
abundance: NA
CDR3nt: TGCGCCAGCAGCCTGGACAGGGGAGGCTCTGGCTACACCTTC
CDR3aa: CASSLDRGGSGYTF

v_gene: TRBV5-1
d_gene: TRBD2
j_gene: TRBJ2-1
abundance: once
CDR3nt: TGCGCCAGCAGCAAAACTAGCGGGAGCTACAATGAGCAGTTCTTC
CDR3aa: CASSKTSGSYNEQFF

v_gene: TRBV7-9
d_gene: NA
j_gene: TRBJ2-5
abundance: NA
CDR3nt: TGTGCCAGCAGCTGGGGGGGGACACAACAAGAGACCCAGTACTTC
CDR3aa: CASSWGGTQQETQYF

v_gene: TRBV28
d_gene: TRBD1
j_gene: TRBJ2-1
abundance: NA
CDR3nt: TGTGCCAGCAGTCCAACCGGGACAGGGCTTCGTGAGCAGTTCTTC
CDR3aa: CASSPTGTGLREQFF

v_gene: TRBV5-4
d_gene: NA
j_gene: TRBJ2-1
abundance: NA
CDR3nt: TGTGCCAGCAGCCCAGACTCCTACAATGAGCAGTTCTTC
CDR3aa: CASSPDSYNEQFF

v_gene: TRBV6-1
d_gene: TRBD1
j_gene: TRBJ2-7
abundance: NA
CDR3nt: TGTGCCAGCAGCCCGACAGGGCGAGACGAGCAGTACTTC
CDR3aa: CASSPTGRDEQYF

v_gene: TRBV11-2
d_gene: TRBD1
j_gene: TRBJ1-4
abundance: NA
CDR3nt: TGTGCCAGCAGCACTCCGGGACAGGGAATGGAAAAACTGTTTTTT
CDR3aa: CASSTPGQGMEKLFF

v_gene: TRBV30
d_gene: TRBD2
j_gene: TRBJ2-3
abundance: NA
CDR3nt: TGTGCCTGGACGGTTCGCGGGACTAGCGGAACAGATACGCAGTATTTT
CDR3aa: CAWTVRGTSGTDTQYF

v_gene: TRBV6-5
d_gene: NA
j_gene: TRBJ2-6
abundance: NA
CDR3nt: TGTGCCAGCAGAATATATAACTCTGGGGCCAACGTCCTGACTTTC
CDR3aa: CASRIYNSGANVLTF

v_gene: TRBV28
d_gene: TRBD1
j_gene: TRBJ2-2
abundance: NA
CDR3nt: TGTGCCAGCAGACGGTCCGGGACAGGGTCCACCGGGGAGCTGTTTTTT
CDR3aa: CASRRSGTGSTGELFF

v_gene: TRBV5-1
d_gene: NA
j_gene: TRBJ2-1
abundance: NA
CDR3nt: TGCGCCAGCAGCTTGAATAACTACAATGAGCAGTTCTTC
CDR3aa: CASSLNNYNEQFF

v_gene: TRBV28
d_gene: NA
j_gene: TRBJ1-4
abundance: NA
CDR3nt: TGTGCCAGCAGCCTGACACCCGGGGGAGAAAAACTGTTTTTT
CDR3aa: CASSLTPGGEKLFF

v_gene: TRBV5-1
d_gene: TRBD2
j_gene: TRBJ2-7
abundance: NA
CDR3nt: TGCGCCAGCAGCACGGGACTAGCGGGACTCGAGCAGTACTTC
CDR3aa: CASSTGLAGLEQYF

v_gene: TRBV27
d_gene: NA
j_gene: TRBJ2-1
abundance: NA
CDR3nt: TGTGCCAGCAGTCCGGGCAGGGATATCAATGAGCAGTTCTTC
CDR3aa: CASSPGRDINEQFF

v_gene: TRBV7-2
d_gene: NA
j_gene: TRBJ1-5
abundance: NA
CDR3nt: TGTGCCAGCAGCTTGGGGAGGGATCAGCCCCAGCATTTT
CDR3aa: CASSLGRDQPQHF

v_gene: TRBV7-8
d_gene: TRBD2
j_gene: TRBJ2-3
abundance: NA
CDR3nt: TGTGCCAGCAGCTTGGTAGCGGGAACTACAAATACGCAGTATTTT
CDR3aa: CASSLVAGTTNTQYF

v_gene: TRBV19
d_gene: TRBD1
j_gene: TRBJ1-1
abundance: few
CDR3nt: TGTGCCAGTAGTCCTGACAGGGGGAACACTGAAGCTTTCTTT
CDR3aa: CASSPDRGNTEAFF

v_gene: TRBV6-5
d_gene: TRBD2
j_gene: TRBJ2-7
abundance: NA
CDR3nt: TGTGCCAGCAACGGACTAGCGGGAATGGAGCAGTACTTC
CDR3aa: CASNGLAGMEQYF

v_gene: TRBV5-1
d_gene: TRBD2
j_gene: TRBJ2-1
abundance: NA
CDR3nt: TGCGCCAGCAGCTCGCGAGGACTAGCGGGAGCAGGGGGGCAGTTCTTC
CDR3aa: CASSSRGLAGAGGQFF

v_gene: TRBV4-2
d_gene: NA
j_gene: TRBJ2-5
abundance: NA
CDR3nt: TGTGCCAGCAGCCAAGAGCAACAGGGATTCCAAGAGACCCAGTACTTC
CDR3aa: CASSQEQQGFQETQYF

v_gene: TRBV7-2
d_gene: TRBD1
j_gene: TRBJ2-7
abundance: NA
CDR3nt: TGTGCCAGCAGCTTAGCAGGGGGCGGCGAGCAGTACTTC
CDR3aa: CASSLAGGGEQYF

v_gene: TRBV7-9
d_gene: TRBD2
j_gene: TRBJ2-3
abundance: once
CDR3nt: TGTGCCAGCAGCTTAGCGGCTAGCGGTGATACGCAGTATTTT
CDR3aa: CASSLAASGDTQYF

v_gene: TRBV15
d_gene: TRBD1
j_gene: TRBJ1-5
abundance: NA
CDR3nt: TGTGCCACCAGCGACACCCGGGACAGTCTTATTCAGCCCCAGCATTTT
CDR3aa: CATSDTRDSLIQPQHF

v_gene: TRBV7-9
d_gene: NA
j_gene: TRBJ2-7
abundance: NA
CDR3nt: TGTGCCAGCAGCCCCAAGGGGTTCGCCTCCTACGAGCAGTACTTC
CDR3aa: CASSPKGFASYEQYF

v_gene: TRBV5-1
d_gene: NA
j_gene: TRBJ1-1
abundance: NA
CDR3nt: TGCGCCAGCAGCGGAATGACAGCGAACACTGAAGCTTTCTTT
CDR3aa: CASSGMTANTEAFF

v_gene: TRBV14
d_gene: NA
j_gene: TRBJ1-1
abundance: NA
CDR3nt: TGTGCCAGCAGCCTCGCAGGGGTACACACTGAAGCTTTCTTT
CDR3aa: CASSLAGVHTEAFF

v_gene: TRBV7-8
d_gene: NA
j_gene: TRBJ2-6
abundance: NA
CDR3nt: TGTGCCAGCAGCTACTCCCCGGGGCGGGGAACTGGGGCCAACGTCCTGACTTTC
CDR3aa: CASSYSPGRGTGANVLTF

v_gene: TRBV5-6
d_gene: NA
j_gene: TRBJ1-4
abundance: NA
CDR3nt: TGTGCCAGCAGCCGTAGGGGGAACAATGAAAAACTGTTTTTT
CDR3aa: CASSRRGNNEKLFF

v_gene: TRBV5-1
d_gene: NA
j_gene: TRBJ1-2
abundance: NA
CDR3nt: TGCGCCAGCAGCCACGGGGGGGCTAACTATGGCTACACCTTC
CDR3aa: CASSHGGANYGYTF

v_gene: TRBV7-3
d_gene: TRBD2
j_gene: TRBJ2-7
abundance: NA
CDR3nt: TGTGCCAGCAGCTCAGCGGGAGTGGGGGAGCAGTACTTC
CDR3aa: CASSSAGVGEQYF

v_gene: TRBV30
d_gene: NA
j_gene: TRBJ2-2
abundance: NA
CDR3nt: TGTGCCTGGAGAAGGGGACTGGCGACCGGGGAGCTGTTTTTT
CDR3aa: CAWRRGLATGELFF

v_gene: TRBV5-6
d_gene: TRBD2
j_gene: TRBJ2-3
abundance: NA
CDR3nt: TGTGCCAGCAGCTTGAGTCTAGCGGGCACAGATACGCAGTATTTT
CDR3aa: CASSLSLAGTDTQYF

v_gene: TRBV19
d_gene: TRBD1
j_gene: TRBJ1-5
abundance: NA
CDR3nt: TGTGCCAGTAGTTCTGACCCGGGACAGGGGGTTGTAAATCAGCCCCAGCATTTT
CDR3aa: CASSSDPGQGVVNQPQHF

v_gene: TRBV9
d_gene: TRBD2
j_gene: TRBJ2-3
abundance: NA
CDR3nt: TGTGCCAGCAGCGTAATGGGGACTAGCGGCACAGATACGCAGTATTTT
CDR3aa: CASSVMGTSGTDTQYF

v_gene: TRBV19
d_gene: TRBD2
j_gene: TRBJ2-3
abundance: NA
CDR3nt: TGTGCCAGTAGTATTGGACTAGATCGAGATACGCAGTATTTT
CDR3aa: CASSIGLDRDTQYF

v_gene: TRBV11-1
d_gene: NA
j_gene: TRBJ2-1
abundance: NA
CDR3nt: TGTGCCAGCAGCTTAGCCCCGGGACTTGCCTACAATGAGCAGTTCTTC
CDR3aa: CASSLAPGLAYNEQFF